Listed here are 26 T cell receptor beta chains from one sample, sequenced in a study of cytomegalovirus exposure and HLA in healthy donors. The PCR employed 60 Vbeta primers together with 13 Jbeta primers. Using immunoSEQ multiplex PCR, the repertoire was profiled, and TCRdb retains in-frame clones only, with some absent. This table lists 50,000 to 60,000 clones. Sequencing was performed on PBMCs. Every receptor here comes from a male donor in good health and CMV-seronegative.

V usage is TRBV2 and J usage is TRBJ2-5, with 7 bases that match TRBD2. CDR1 and CDR2 (germline): SNHLY, FYNNEI. The CDR3 extends over 14 amino acids. V was pared by 3 bases and J by 3 bases, with 4 bases of the junction left unmatched. The DNA for the CDR3 is TGTGCCAGCAGTGACGGTCGGGGGGAAGAGACCCAGTACTTC. This codes for CASSDGRGEETQYF.

The gene calls are TRBV18 and TRBJ2-1, with 10 bases aligning to TRBD1. Germline-derived CDR1 and CDR2 are KGHSH and LQKENI. This CDR3 is 15 amino acids long. The junction had 4 bases not matched to a gene; V was cut back by 6 bases and J by 2 bases. CDR3 protein: CASSPGQGAYNEQFF. DNA for the CDR3: TGTGCCAGCTCCCCAGGACAGGGGGCCTACAATGAGCAGTTCTTC. The full variable domain, completed using reference TRBV18 and TRBJ2-1, is NAGVMQNPRHLVRRRGQEARLRCSPMKGHSHVYWYRQLPEEGLKFMVYLQKENIIDESGMPKERFSAEFPKEGPSILRIQQVVRGDSAAYFCASSPGQGAYNEQFFGPGTRLTVL.

Concerning this clone itself: The same CDR3 also results from other DNA sequences found in this sample. This chain joins TRBV7-9 and TRBJ1-2; D is unresolved. This CDR3 comprises 10 residues. V was clipped by 5 bases and J by 7 bases, with 5 bases between them. Germline V gene sequence: CDR1 SEHNR, CDR2 FQNEAQ (reference sequence). CDR3: CASSLGGYTF. CDR3 DNA: TGTGCCAGCAGCCTCGGTGGCTACACCTTC.

CDR3 residues: CASSLGAGPTDTQYF. The CDR3 DNA is TGTGCCAGCAGCTTGGGAGCGGGACCCACAGATACGCAGTATTTT. The chain carries TRBV7-2 and TRBJ2-3; 7 bases fit TRBD2. V was pared by 3 bases and J by 2 bases, with 5 bases of the junction left unmatched. The CDR3 is 15 residues long. Germline loops: CDR1 SGHTA, CDR2 FQGNSA.

J is TRBJ2-1 and V is TRBV29-1; D unresolved. V was trimmed by 4 bases and J by 9 bases, leaving 10 bases between them. The CDR3 loop spans 11 amino acids. Per the germline V gene, CDR1 is SQVTM and CDR2 is ANQGSEA. The DNA of the CDR3 is TGCAGCGTTGCTAACCTTGGTGAGCAGTTCTTC. Protein: CSVANLGEQFF.

The chain is built from TRBV7-2 and TRBJ2-7; the match to TRBD2 covers 8 bases. Germline V gives CDR1 SGHTA, CDR2 FQGNSA. This CDR3 has 14 amino acids. J gave up 4 bases and V 2 bases, and 4 bases lay outside the gene matches. This CDR3 is CASSLPGGPYEQYF. The CDR3 nucleotides are TGTGCCAGCAGCTTACCGGGAGGGCCTTACGAGCAGTACTTC.

The chain joins TRBV7-2 to TRBJ2-1, with D perhaps matching TRBD2 (5 bases). CDR3 length: 14 amino acids. Germline V gene lookup returns CDR1 SGHTA and CDR2 FQGNSA. The V and J ends lost 2 bases and 9 bases respectively, with 14 bases between them. In DNA form, the CDR3 reads TGTGCCAGCAGCTTACCTACTAGGGCCAGTGAGCAGTTCTTC. Its protein is CASSLPTRASEQFF. Filled out from reference TRBV7-2 and TRBJ2-1, the complete variable domain reads GAGVSQSPSNKVTEKGKDVELRCDPISGHTALYWYRQSLGQGLEFLIYFQGNSAPDKSGLPSDRFSAERTGGSVSTLTIQRTQQEDSAVYLCASSLPTRASEQFFGPGTRLTVL.

This chain connects TRBV30 to TRBJ1-2; 9 positions match TRBD1. The CDR3 is 15 amino acids. With 2 bases clipped from V and 4 bases from J, the junction kept 8 bases outside the gene matches. The germline V gene has CDR1 GTSNPN and CDR2 SVGIG (reference sequence). CDR3 sequence (DNA): TGTGCCTGGAGTCAACAGGGGGCCGGGACCTATGGCTACACCTTC. Its protein is CAWSQQGAGTYGYTF.

The V call is TRBV14, the J call TRBJ1-2; TRBD1 matches 8 bases. Unmatched junction bases numbered 7, after V lost 3 bases and J lost 1 base. The CDR3 is made up of 16 amino acids. Germline assignment: CDR1 SGHDN and CDR2 FVKESK. In nucleotides, the CDR3 is TGTGCCAGCAGCCACGAAGGGACAGGACTTAACTATGGCTACACCTTC. As protein: CASSHEGTGLNYGYTF.

V and J are TRBV5-6 and TRBJ1-4; possible D gene TRBD1, 6 bases. The CDR3 is 15 residues long. Per germline, CDR1 SGHDT and CDR2 YYEEEE. V dropped 3 bases and J dropped 4 bases, with 13 bases sitting between them. CDR3 in DNA: TGTGCCAGCAGCTATCGGCAGGGGATTAATGAAAAACTGTTTTTT. Its protein product is CASSYRQGINEKLFF.

The chain uses TRBV5-6 and TRBJ1-2; a possible D gene is TRBD1 (5 bases). Germline V gene data show CDR1 as SGHDT and CDR2 as YYEEEE. The CDR3 is made up of 15 amino acids. Trimming removed 1 base from V and 5 bases from J, with 15 bases in between. In DNA, the CDR3 is TGTGCCAGCAGCTTGTCTCCCAGGGCTGAATATGGCTACACCTTC. This translates into CASSLSPRAEYGYTF.

CDR3 sequence reads: CASSRQTGYEQYF. The CDR3 DNA is TGTGCCAGCAGCCGACAGACAGGCTACGAGCAGTACTTC. This chain uses TRBV6-6 with TRBJ2-7; a possible D gene is TRBD1 (6 bases). The V end was cut by 6 bases, the J end by 3 bases, with 12 bases between. Per germline, CDR1 MNHNY and CDR2 SVGAGI (reference sequence). The CDR3 is 13 residues long.

This rearrangement joins TRBV19 to TRBJ2-7; maybe TRBD1 (8 bases). This CDR3 has 19 amino acids. V lost 4 bases and J lost 2, with 27 bases in between. Germline-derived CDR1 and CDR2 are LNHDA and SQIVND (reference sequence). Here the CDR3 reads CASSKDREISGGAAYEQYF. CDR3 in DNA: TGTGCCAGTAGTAAGGACAGGGAAATTAGTGGGGGGGCCGCCTACGAGCAGTACTTC.

This sequence joins TRBV11-2 and TRBJ1-2; 7 positions agree with TRBD1. There are 16 residues in the CDR3. CDR1 and CDR2 (germline): SGHAT, FQNNGV. J was trimmed by 4 bases and V by 4 bases; bases with no gene match: 12. For the CDR3, the DNA is TGTGCCAGCAGCTCCTTCAGGACAGGTTCAGGCTATGGCTACACCTTC. It encodes CASSSFRTGSGYGYTF.

The chain links TRBV7-9 to TRBJ2-2; TRBD1 matches at 8 bases. CDR1 is SEHNR and CDR2 is FQNEAQ in the germline V gene (reference sequence). This CDR3 contains 14 residues. Trimming removed 6 bases from V and 6 bases from J; junction bases left unmatched: 6. For the CDR3, the DNA is TGTGCCAGCAGATCGACAGGGGAAGCCGGGGAGCTGTTTTTT. Translated, it gives CASRSTGEAGELFF.

J is TRBJ2-6 and V is TRBV29-1, with no clear D. The CDR3 totals 15 residues. The V gene lost 4 bases and the J gene lost 0 bases, with 10 bases spanning the gap. Per germline, CDR1 SQVTM and CDR2 ANQGSEA. This chain's CDR3 is CSVAGAHSGANVLTF. The CDR3 region has the DNA TGCAGCGTTGCAGGTGCCCACTCTGGGGCCAACGTCCTGACTTTC.

The genes are TRBV6-5 and TRBJ1-4; D is perhaps TRBD1 (5 bases). V lost 6 bases and J 4 bases, leaving 9 bases between the germline ends. The CDR3 consists of 13 residues. Germline V gene lookup returns CDR1 MNHEY and CDR2 SVGAGI. CDR3 amino acids: CASSPTVNEKLFF. The CDR3, as DNA: TGTGCCAGCAGCCCGACAGTTAATGAAAAACTGTTTTTT.

This rearrangement joins TRBV7-9 to TRBJ2-2; 11 bases align to TRBD2. Losses at the gene ends were 3 bases for V and 0 bases for J; bases not matched to a gene: 6. The length of the CDR3 is 18 residues. Germline assignment: CDR1 SEHNR and CDR2 FQNEAQ (reference sequence). The CDR3 DNA reads as TGTGCCAGCAGCTTCCGCACTAGCGGGGGATCGAACACCGGGGAGCTGTTTTTT. Its protein product is CASSFRTSGGSNTGELFF.

The chain couples TRBV28 to TRBJ1-5, with D hard to call. CDR1 and CDR2 from the germline V gene are MDHEN and SYDVKM. CDR3 length equals 14 residues. Trimming removed 2 bases from V and 6 bases from J, with 11 bases in between. CDR3 amino acids: CASSLGGSGQPQHF. The DNA for the CDR3 is TGTGCCAGCAGTTTAGGAGGGTCAGGTCAGCCCCAGCATTTT.

The rearrangement uses TRBV15 and TRBJ2-3; 7 bases align to TRBD2. CDR3 length equals 17 residues. Germline CDR1 is LNHNV and CDR2 is YYDKDF (reference sequence). Losses at the gene ends were 0 bases for V and 0 bases for J; bases not matched to a gene: 6. The CDR3 nucleotides are TGTGCCACCAGCAGAGAGGGGGGGTTCTCTAGCACAGATACGCAGTATTTT. Encoded protein: CATSREGGFSSTDTQYF.

V and J are TRBV6-5 and TRBJ2-5; possible D gene TRBD1, 5 bases. The CDR3 runs 14 residues. Germline CDR1 reads MNHEY; CDR2 reads SVGAGI. The V end was cut by 1 base, the J end by 2 bases, with 8 bases between. As DNA, the CDR3 is TGTGCCAGCAGTTACTTCGACAGACAAGAGACCCAGTACTTC. Translating gives CASSYFDRQETQYF.

Comments on this clone: A read error may produce the germline difference seen at one junction end. V gene TRBV18 combines with J gene TRBJ1-6, with 10 bases fitting TRBD1. The length of the CDR3 is 16 residues. In germline, CDR1 is KGHSH, CDR2 LQKENI. The CDR3 DNA follows: TGTGCCAGCGCACCGGGGGGACAGGGGACCCCATCACCCCTCCACTTT. Residues: CASAPGGQGTPSPLHF.

Here the CDR3 DNA reads TGTGCCAGCTCTGATGTTATGCGTCTCCTAGTCGACAATGAAAAACTGTTTTTT. Translated, it gives CASSDVMRLLVDNEKLFF. This chain uses TRBV18 with TRBJ1-4; D ambiguous. The CDR3 is 18 residues long. Germline CDR1 reads KGHSH; CDR2 reads LQKENI. Between the trimmed V and J ends, which lost 6 bases and 5 bases, there was a span of 25 bases.

The V and J genes are TRBV28 and TRBJ1-2, with TRBD1 identical over 7 bases. With V trimmed by 6 bases and J by 2 bases, 12 bases remained unmatched. The CDR3 loop spans 16 amino acids. The germline gives CDR1 MDHEN, CDR2 SYDVKM. The DNA for the CDR3 is TGTGCCAGCAGAGGGGGTGGTAGGGGGCAGAACTATGGCTACACCTTC. Its translation: CASRGGGRGQNYGYTF.

This chain connects TRBV18 to TRBJ1-2, with D perhaps matching TRBD1 (5 bases). This CDR3 has 15 residues. Trimming stripped 3 bases from V and 2 bases from J, with 13 bases between. Germline CDR1 and CDR2: KGHSH and LQKENI. CDR3 amino acids: CASSPDDGGNYGYTF. CDR3 bases: TGTGCCAGCTCACCCGACGACGGGGGGAACTATGGCTACACCTTC.

The gene calls are TRBV4-2 and TRBJ1-5; 10 bases align to TRBD1. Looked up from germline, CDR1 is LGHNA and CDR2 is YNFKEQ. V lost 1 base, J lost 6 bases, and 6 bases stayed unmatched. The CDR3 contains 16 residues. This CDR3 is CASSQVLGTGVQPQHF. The CDR3 coding sequence is TGTGCCAGCAGCCAAGTACTAGGGACAGGGGTTCAGCCCCAGCATTTT.